The sequence of this TCR beta chain was determined in a study of T cell responses to AZD1222 COVID-19 vaccine. Study-wide points: Baseline testing showed seropositivity in only a handful of AZD1222 recipients. After two AZD1222 doses, spike-specific TCR breadth and depth rose versus day 0.

TCRdb keeps only in-frame clones here, not all; method: immunoSEQ multiplex PCR. Here the sample spans over 150,000 clones, approximately 90% being singletons. The V gene lost 6 bases and the J gene lost 4 bases, with 9 bases spanning the gap. CDR1 is LNHDA, CDR2 SQIVND, per germline (reference sequence). The CDR3 is 12 residues long. In this sample, this clone turned up once. No antigen is known for it. The clonotype comes from an adult who received the AZD1222 COVID-19 vaccine. The input for sequencing was peripheral blood, taken 28 days after the second AZD1222 dose. The V and J genes are TRBV19 and TRBJ2-5; no clear D gene. The CDR3 reads CASRRGRETQYF. The CDR3 coding sequence is TGTGCCAGTAGACGTGGCCGAGAGACCCAGTACTTC.